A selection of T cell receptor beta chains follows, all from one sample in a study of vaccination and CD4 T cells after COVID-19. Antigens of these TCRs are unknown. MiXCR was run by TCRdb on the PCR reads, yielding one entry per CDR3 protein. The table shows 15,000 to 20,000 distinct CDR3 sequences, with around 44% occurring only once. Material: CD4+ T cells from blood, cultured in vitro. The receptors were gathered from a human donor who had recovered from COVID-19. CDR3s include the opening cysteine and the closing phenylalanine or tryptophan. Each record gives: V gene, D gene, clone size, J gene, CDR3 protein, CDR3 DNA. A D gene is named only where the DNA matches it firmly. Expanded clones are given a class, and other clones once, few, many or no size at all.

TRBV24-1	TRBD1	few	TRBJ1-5	CATSDDRGLGPQHF	TGTGCCACCAGTGATGATAGGGGGCTGGGGCCCCAGCATTTT
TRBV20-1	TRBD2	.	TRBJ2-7	CSARDLSGSRSEQYF	TGCAGTGCTAGAGATCTTAGCGGGAGTCGTAGCGAGCAGTACTTC
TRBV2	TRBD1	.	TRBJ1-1	CASTEGAVTEAFF	TGTGCCAGCACGGAGGGGGCGGTCACTGAAGCTTTCTTT
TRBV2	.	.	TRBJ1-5	CASSVSGLNQPQHF	TGTGCCAGCAGTGTCTCCGGGCTTAATCAGCCCCAGCATTTT
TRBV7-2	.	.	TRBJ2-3	CASSLQDSWTDTQYF	TGTGCCAGCAGCTTACAGGATTCCTGGACAGATACGCAGTATTTT
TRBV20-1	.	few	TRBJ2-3	CSARWGDTQYF	TGCAGTGCTAGATGGGGGGATACGCAGTATTTT
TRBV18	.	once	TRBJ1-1	CASSQSMDTEAFF	TGTGCCAGCTCACAGTCTATGGACACTGAAGCTTTCTTT
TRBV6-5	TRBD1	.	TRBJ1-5	CASSYKGQGSNQPQHF	TGTGCCAGCAGTTACAAAGGACAGGGGAGCAATCAGCCCCAGCATTTT
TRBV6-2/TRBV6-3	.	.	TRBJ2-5	CASSYSALSRTVAEETQYF	TGTGCCAGCAGTTACTCCGCCCTCTCCCGGACAGTGGCGGAAGAGACCCAGTACTTC
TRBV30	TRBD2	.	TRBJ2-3	CAWSSGTSGTDTQYF	TGTGCCTGGAGTTCCGGGACTAGCGGCACAGATACGCAGTATTTT
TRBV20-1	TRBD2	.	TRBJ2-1	CSASRQLLAGGEVWLNEQFF	TGCAGTGCTTCCCGCCAGCTACTAGCGGGAGGGGAGGTGTGGTTGAATGAGCAGTTCTTC
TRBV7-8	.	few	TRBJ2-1	CASSLAVSHNEQFF	TGTGCCAGCAGCTTAGCGGTCAGCCACAATGAGCAGTTCTTC
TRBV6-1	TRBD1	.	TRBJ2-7	CASSESLTGGFYEQYF	TGTGCCAGCAGTGAGTCCCTGACAGGGGGGTTCTACGAGCAGTACTTC